This T cell receptor (beta chain) was documented in a study of beta chain features in type 1 diabetes. Study-wide points: A moderate, significant TCRB CDR3 shortening appeared in type 1 diabetes across four CD4+ subsets.

The entirety of the isolated RNA underwent reverse transcription, so expressed TCRB transcripts were sequenced. Assay: immunoSEQ multiplex PCR; the TCRdb copy retains only in-frame clones and omits some. In the table there are hundreds of thousands of clones, over 12% of which are singletons. With V trimmed by 5 bases and J by 2 bases, 6 bases remained unmatched. Germline values: CDR1 MNHEY, CDR2 SVGAGI. The length of the CDR3 is 14 residues. This clone appeared a few times. Its antigen is still unknown. The receptor was derived from a man in his late teens or twenties with type 1 diabetes. The rearrangement uses TRBV6-5 and TRBJ2-7; 7 nucleotides align to TRBD2. The sequencing sample was made of naive CD4+ T cells from blood. The CDR3 protein is CASSPRGGTYEQYF. Written as DNA, the CDR3 is TGTGCCAGCAGTCCCCGGGGAGGGACCTACGAGCAGTACTTC.